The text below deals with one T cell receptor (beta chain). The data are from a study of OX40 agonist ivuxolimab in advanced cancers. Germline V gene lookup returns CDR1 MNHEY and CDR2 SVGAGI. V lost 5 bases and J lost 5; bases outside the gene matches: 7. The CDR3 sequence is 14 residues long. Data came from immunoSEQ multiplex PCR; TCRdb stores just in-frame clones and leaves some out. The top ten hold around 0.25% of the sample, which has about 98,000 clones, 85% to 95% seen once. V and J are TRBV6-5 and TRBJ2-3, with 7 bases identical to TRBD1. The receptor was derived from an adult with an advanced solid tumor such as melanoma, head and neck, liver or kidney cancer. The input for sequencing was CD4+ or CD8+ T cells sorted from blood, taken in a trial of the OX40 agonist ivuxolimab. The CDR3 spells CASSLDRDLDTQYF. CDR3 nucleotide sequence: TGTGCCAGCAGTCTTGACAGGGACCTAGATACGCAGTATTTT.